The source of this TCR beta chain is a study of blood T cells in healthy people across ages. The study's findings and limits: Across samples, TCR beta diversity tracked strongly with naive T cell percentage.

A J-beta primer mix and a sample-barcoded 5' primer were used in a second PCR of roughly 6 to 11 cycles. All samples yielded 2.5 million or more CDR3-containing paired-end reads. From the 5' RACE reads, TCRdb called clonotypes with MiXCR, one entry per CDR3 protein. The sample holds just under 550,000 distinct CDR3 sequences, 24% seen once. Only a few counts were recorded for this clonotype. The antigen remains undetermined. The CDR3 loop spans 14 amino acids. Per the germline V gene, CDR1 is SEHNR and CDR2 is FQNEAQ (reference sequence). The sample was also reused in another study, on T cells of mothers and their children.

This chain links TRBV7-9 with TRBJ2-5; 11 nucleotides align to TRBD2. The tail of the sequence fits TRBJ2-1 better, so the J call may be wrong. Sequencing used blood. The TCR comes from a boy aged 5-17 years in good health. The CDR3 nucleotides read TGTGCCAGCAGCTTCCGGACTAGCGGGAATGAGCAGTTCTTC. It yields the protein CASSFRTSGNEQFF.